The source of this T cell receptor (beta chain) is a study of blood T cell repertoires in COVID-19. In the study overall: Sample material is recorded as cDNA or gDNA derived from T cells, B-cell-depleted T cells, or PBMCs.

Only in-frame clones appear in the TCRdb table, and some are missing; sequencing was by immunoSEQ multiplex PCR. This table holds approximately 50,000 clones, 90% to 95% found once. There are 13 residues in the CDR3. With 5 bases clipped from V and 7 bases from J, the junction kept 5 bases outside the gene matches. The germline V gene encodes CDR1 SQVTM and CDR2 ANQGSEA. The receptor comes from a man aged 50-60 years with active COVID-19. The specimen was peripheral blood. The chain combines TRBV29-1 with TRBJ1-6, with TRBD1 matching over 7 bases. CDR3 residues: CSVSQGPNSPLHF. The CDR3 nucleotides are TGCAGCGTTTCACAGGGGCCGAATTCACCCCTCCACTTT. Combining the CDR3 with reference TRBV29-1 and TRBJ1-6 gives the whole variable domain SAVISQKPSRDICQRGTSLTIQCQVDSQVTMMFWYRQQPGQSLTLIATANQGSEATYESGFVIDKFPISRPNLTFSTLTVSNMSPEDSSIYLCSVSQGPNSPLHFGNGTRLTVT.